These 27 T cell receptor beta chains were all obtained from the same sample, sequenced in a study of blood T cell repertoires in COVID-19. The table came from immunoSEQ multiplex PCR; TCRdb's copy has only in-frame clones and leaves some out. This table has some 260,000 clones, roughly 89% appearing once. Specimen: PBMCs or T cells enriched from blood (not recorded which). Receptors originate from a man between 40 and 49 years old who had recovered from COVID-19.

The rearrangement uses TRBV6-5 and TRBJ1-2; D not resolved. V was clipped by 6 bases and J by 6 bases, with 20 bases between them. Germline V gene lookup returns CDR1 MNHEY and CDR2 SVGAGI. The CDR3 has 15 residues. The chain's CDR3 is CASRHNGDGGDGYTF. For the CDR3, the DNA is TGTGCCAGCAGGCACAATGGAGACGGTGGCGATGGCTACACCTTC.

The chain employs TRBV7-9 and TRBJ2-3; no reliable D call. CDR1 and CDR2 (germline): SEHNR, FQNEAQ (reference sequence). Trimming removed 2 bases from V and 5 bases from J, with 5 bases in between. The CDR3 runs to 12 residues. CDR3 nucleotide sequence: TGTGCCAGCAGCTTATACGGAGATACGCAGTATTTT. Encoded protein: CASSLYGDTQYF.

V and J are TRBV7-3 and TRBJ2-5; 8 bases map to TRBD1. The CDR3 totals 14 residues. Germline CDR1 and CDR2: SGHTA and FQGTGA. J lost 5 bases, V lost 5 bases, and 7 bases had no gene match. This chain's CDR3 is CASSDSGGLETQYF. The CDR3 DNA reads TGTGCCAGCAGCGATTCAGGGGGCTTGGAGACCCAGTACTTC.

V gene TRBV11-1 combines with J gene TRBJ2-2; D is unclear. V was clipped by 2 bases and J by 5 bases, with 9 bases between them. This CDR3 comprises 14 residues. The germline V gene has CDR1 SGHAT and CDR2 FQDESV (reference sequence). The CDR3 DNA reads as TGTGCCAGCAGCTTAAGTCAGAAAACCGGGGAGCTGTTTTTT. Encoded protein: CASSLSQKTGELFF.

The chain combines TRBV5-1 with TRBJ2-5; a weak D match, TRBD2 (6 bases). Germline values: CDR1 SGHRS, CDR2 YFSETQ. Trimming took 6 bases from V and 5 from J, leaving 17 bases between them. This CDR3 has 14 residues. The CDR3 DNA follows: TGCGCCAGCACCCGGGACCCAAGCGGGGAGACCCAGTACTTC. Translation gives CASTRDPSGETQYF.

This rearrangement joins TRBV3-1 (or the pseudogene TRBV3-2) to TRBJ1-4, with D possibly being TRBD1 (5 bases). Germline CDR1 and CDR2: LGHDT and YNNKEL (reference sequence). This CDR3 region has 15 residues. V gave up 1 base and J gave up 0 bases, with 6 bases separating them. The CDR3 sequence is CASSQGRATNEKLFF. CDR3 in DNA: TGTGCCAGCAGCCAAGGCAGGGCAACTAATGAAAAACTGTTTTTT.

The rearrangement joins TRBV30 to TRBJ1-2, with D maybe TRBD1 (5 bases). The germline V gene encodes CDR1 GTSNPN and CDR2 SVGIG (reference sequence). The V and J ends lost 0 bases and 2 bases respectively, with 13 bases between them. This CDR3 region has 15 residues. The CDR3 DNA sequence: TGTGCCTGGAGTGTACGGCTACAGGTGAACTATGGCTACACCTTC. As protein: CAWSVRLQVNYGYTF.

The CDR3 bases are TGCAGCGCCGGCTCGGTCCTCTCCTACGAGCAGTACTTC. Amino acids: CSAGSVLSYEQYF. The chain uses TRBV29-1 and TRBJ2-7; D remains unclear. With 7 bases removed from V and 0 bases from J, the gap between germline ends came to 13 bases. The CDR3 runs 13 residues. Germline CDR1 and CDR2: SQVTM and ANQGSEA.

V gene TRBV7-3 combines with J gene TRBJ2-6, with D possibly TRBD1 on 6 matching bases. Germline V CDR1 and CDR2: SGHTA, FQGTGA. Trimming removed 0 bases at V and 0 bases at J, with 6 bases between. This CDR3 is 16 amino acids long. CDR3 coding DNA: TGTGCCAGCAGCTTAACAGGGGGCTCTGGGGCCAACGTCCTGACTTTC. This translates into CASSLTGGSGANVLTF.

The rearrangement joins TRBV2 to TRBJ1-4; no reliable D call. The ends were cut back, 7 bases at V and 3 bases at J, with 30 bases in the middle. This CDR3 spans 20 amino acids. Germline CDR1 SNHLY, CDR2 FYNNEI. The CDR3 DNA reads TGTGCCAGCACTAAATGGCGCTCTGGAAATGAGTGGAGGTCTAATGAAAAACTGTTTTTT. As protein: CASTKWRSGNEWRSNEKLFF. The entire variable domain, with the rest obtained from reference TRBV2 and TRBJ1-4, is as follows: EPEVTQTPSHQVTQMGQEVILRCVPISNHLYFYWYRQILGQKVEFLVSFYNNEISEKSEIFDDQFSVERPDGSNFTLKIRSTKLEDSAMYFCASTKWRSGNEWRSNEKLFFGSGTQLSVL.

The chain is built from TRBV7-3 and TRBJ2-3, with 7 bases that match TRBD2. The CDR3 runs 14 residues. V shed 5 bases and J 4 bases; nucleotides not matched to a gene: 6. Germline CDR1 SGHTA, CDR2 FQGTGA. CDR3 protein: CASSLGLEADTQYF. The CDR3 DNA is TGTGCCAGCAGCCTAGGACTAGAGGCAGATACGCAGTATTTT.

The rearrangement joins TRBV9 to TRBJ2-7; 8 bases map to TRBD2. Germline assignment: CDR1 SGDLS and CDR2 YYNGEE. This CDR3 spans 15 amino acids. The J segment lost 4 bases and the V segment lost 0 bases, leaving 6 bases of the junction unmatched. DNA of the CDR3: TGTGCCAGCAGCGTAGCAGGGACTAGTCTTTACGAGCAGTACTTC. Residues: CASSVAGTSLYEQYF.

This chain links TRBV5-1 with TRBJ2-7; 8 nucleotides align to TRBD1. The CDR3 totals 14 residues. V shed 3 bases, J shed 1 base, and the junction held 3 bases outside the gene matches. From germline, CDR1 is SGHRS and CDR2 YFSETQ. CDR3 coding DNA: TGCGCCAGCAGCTCAGGACAGGGTTCCTACGAGCAGTACTTC. Its translation is CASSSGQGSYEQYF.

The rearrangement joins TRBV3-1 (or the pseudogene TRBV3-2) to TRBJ2-1; 8 positions match TRBD2. With V trimmed by 1 base and J by 4 bases, 3 bases remained unmatched. The CDR3 covers 15 residues. From germline, CDR1 is LGHDT and CDR2 YNNKEL (reference sequence). CDR3 amino acids: CASSQGGGGYNEQFF. As DNA, the CDR3 is TGTGCCAGCAGCCAAGGCGGCGGGGGGTACAATGAGCAGTTCTTC.

A note on this clone: Its ends do not fully match the called genes, so a read error is possible. This rearrangement joins TRBV7-7 to TRBJ2-3; no clear D. CDR3 size: 13 residues. Germline V gives CDR1 SSHAT, CDR2 FNYEAQ (reference sequence). The CDR3 region has the DNA TGTGCTAGCAGCTTATCGTCCCGTAATACGCAGTATTTT. Amino acids: CASSLSSRNTQYF.

The chain employs TRBV7-2 and TRBJ2-1; 12 positions match TRBD2. With V trimmed by 3 bases and J by 4 bases, 7 bases remained unmatched. CDR1 is SGHTA and CDR2 is FQGNSA in the germline V gene. The CDR3 consists of 17 residues. The CDR3 nucleotides read TGTGCCAGCAGCTTGGAGGCTCTAGCGGGAGGGTACAATGAGCAGTTCTTC. Protein sequence: CASSLEALAGGYNEQFF.

The CDR3 sequence is CASSRTSPRYEQYF. The CDR3 coding sequence is TGTGCCAGCAGTCGGACTAGCCCACGTTACGAGCAGTACTTC. V and J are TRBV6-5 and TRBJ2-7, with 8 bases matching TRBD2. The V segment lost 5 bases and the J segment 4 bases; nucleotides outside the gene matches: 7. The CDR3 spans 14 residues. Germline CDR1 is MNHEY and CDR2 is SVGAGI.

V and J are TRBV18 and TRBJ1-2; 8 nucleotides align to TRBD1. Germline CDR1 KGHSH, CDR2 LQKENI. V gave up 2 bases and J gave up 8 bases; unmatched junction bases: 13. CDR3 length: 16 amino acids. The CDR3 loop reads CASSPLQGVESSGYTF. CDR3 DNA sequence: TGTGCCAGCTCACCATTACAGGGGGTAGAATCCTCGGGCTACACCTTC.

J is TRBJ1-5 and V is TRBV6-2 or TRBV6-3, with 8 positions matching TRBD1. The CDR3 consists of 19 residues. The germline gives CDR1 MNHEY, CDR2 SVGEGT. Germline trimming cut 2 bases from V and 1 base from J; bases unmatched to any gene: 13. The chain's CDR3 is CASSYQFGQGLESNQPQHF. In DNA form, the CDR3 reads TGTGCCAGCAGTTACCAATTTGGACAGGGCCTGGAGAGCAATCAGCCCCAGCATTTT.

The chain carries TRBV6-5 and TRBJ1-6; the match to TRBD1 covers 7 bases. Germline V CDR1 and CDR2: MNHEY, SVGAGI. CDR3 length: 16 residues. V lost 0 bases, J lost 5 bases, and 4 bases stayed unmatched. The CDR3: CASSYSPDRNNSPLHF. CDR3 DNA: TGTGCCAGCAGTTACTCCCCGGACAGGAATAATTCACCCCTCCACTTT.

The rearrangement joins TRBV4-1 to TRBJ2-2; TRBD2 agrees at 12 bases. Germline trimming cut 3 bases from V and 3 bases from J; bases unmatched to any gene: 5. The CDR3 is made up of 17 amino acids. CDR1 and CDR2 from the germline V gene are MGHRA and YSYEKL. The CDR3 coding sequence is TGCGCCAGCAGCCATTCTAGCGGGGGGGTTGACACCGGGGAGCTGTTTTTT. This codes for CASSHSSGGVDTGELFF.

The chain carries TRBV28 and TRBJ1-5, with TRBD1 matching over 12 bases. This CDR3 is built from 16 residues. Unmatched junction bases numbered 10, after V lost 6 bases and J lost 7 bases. From germline, CDR1 is MDHEN and CDR2 SYDVKM. CDR3: CASRSPGQGARQPQHF. CDR3 DNA: TGTGCCAGCAGGTCTCCGGGACAGGGGGCGCGGCAGCCCCAGCATTTT.

V is TRBV10-3 and J is TRBJ1-3; D remains ambiguous. Germline CDR1 and CDR2: ENHRY and SYGVKD. The CDR3 has 14 residues. V was cut by 0 bases and J by 1 base, with 4 bases left in between. The CDR3 is CAISESSSGNTIYF. Written as DNA, the CDR3 is TGTGCCATCAGTGAGTCCAGTTCTGGAAACACCATATATTTT.

The V gene is TRBV19, the J gene TRBJ1-1; D call uncertain. Trimming removed 1 base at V and 4 bases at J, with 7 bases between. The CDR3 sequence is 13 residues long. CDR1 is LNHDA, CDR2 SQIVND, per germline (reference sequence). The CDR3 DNA reads as TGTGCCAGTAGTATAGTCCTATCCACTGAAGCTTTCTTT. Translation gives CASSIVLSTEAFF.

Written as DNA, the CDR3 is TGTGCCAGTAGTCCCCGAGCTGGACTAGCGGGATTTTCCTACAATGAGCAGTTCTTC. Translating gives CASSPRAGLAGFSYNEQFF. This chain joins TRBV19 and TRBJ2-1; 12 nucleotides agree with TRBD2. V dropped 5 bases and J dropped 1; count of bases not matched to a gene: 12. The CDR3 has 19 residues. Per the germline V gene, CDR1 is LNHDA and CDR2 is SQIVND (reference sequence).

V and J are TRBV11-3 and TRBJ2-7; 11 bases fit TRBD2. Germline V gene sequence: CDR1 SGHNT, CDR2 YENEEA. V lost 1 base and J lost 2; bases outside the gene matches: 1. The CDR3 has 15 residues. The CDR3: CASSLGLAGTYEQYF. CDR3 nucleotides: TGTGCCAGCAGCTTAGGACTAGCGGGAACCTACGAGCAGTACTTC.

V and J are TRBV7-2 and TRBJ2-7; D perhaps matches TRBD1 (7 bases). Germline V gives CDR1 SGHTA, CDR2 FQGNSA. The CDR3 extends over 15 amino acids. V lost 1 base, J lost 2 bases, and 12 bases lay in between. The DNA for the CDR3 is TGTGCCAGCAGCTTAGAAAGCAGGGGGGCCTACGAGCAGTACTTC. Translation gives CASSLESRGAYEQYF.